This T cell receptor (beta chain) comes out of a study of cytomegalovirus exposure and HLA in healthy donors. Regarding the study as a whole: About 90% or about 30% of the time was how often most TCR beta V segments were productive, according to an earlier analysis.

About this clone: The antigen is not known.

60 Vbeta and 13 Jbeta primers were used in PCR. The repertoire was sequenced with immunoSEQ multiplex PCR; TCRdb's copy has only in-frame clones and lacks some. This table has around 120,000 clones, over 65% appearing once. With 5 bases clipped from V and 5 bases from J, the junction kept 5 bases outside the gene matches. There are 15 residues in the CDR3. Germline V gene lookup returns CDR1 MNHEY and CDR2 SVGAGI. The V gene is TRBV6-5, the J gene TRBJ2-5; 13 bases fit TRBD2. The sequence was obtained from a female donor in good health and CMV-seropositive. Sequenced: PBMCs. The DNA of the CDR3 is TGTGCCAGCAGTCGACTAGCGGGGGGACGCGAGACCCAGTACTTC. As protein: CASSRLAGGRETQYF.